This TCR beta chain emerged from a study of blood T cell repertoires in COVID-19. Study summary: Whether acute or convalescent, the COVID-19 samples came from the United States, Italy and Spain.

Clinical histories supplied by participants themselves formed the basis of cohort assignment. In the authors' methods: Amplifying reference gene primers gave estimates of nucleated cell counts. The protocol was immunoSEQ multiplex PCR, while the TCRdb copy is restricted to in-frame clones and leaves out a portion. The DNA was the basis for D and trimming; V, J and clone size are from that table. The sample holds some 150,000 clones; 80% to 85% are singletons and the top ten take under 7%. There are 16 residues in the CDR3. V was clipped by 0 bases and J by 7 bases, with 13 bases between them. Germline V gene sequence: CDR1 LGHNA, CDR2 YSLEER.

The TCR was taken from a woman in her forties or fifties who had been exposed to COVID-19. Material: PBMCs or T cells enriched from blood (not recorded which). This chain links TRBV4-3 with TRBJ1-6, with TRBD1 as a possible D gene (6 bases). The CDR3 is CASSQDPAGANSPLHF. CDR3 nucleotides: TGCGCCAGCAGCCAAGACCCGGCAGGGGCGAATTCACCCCTCCACTTT.